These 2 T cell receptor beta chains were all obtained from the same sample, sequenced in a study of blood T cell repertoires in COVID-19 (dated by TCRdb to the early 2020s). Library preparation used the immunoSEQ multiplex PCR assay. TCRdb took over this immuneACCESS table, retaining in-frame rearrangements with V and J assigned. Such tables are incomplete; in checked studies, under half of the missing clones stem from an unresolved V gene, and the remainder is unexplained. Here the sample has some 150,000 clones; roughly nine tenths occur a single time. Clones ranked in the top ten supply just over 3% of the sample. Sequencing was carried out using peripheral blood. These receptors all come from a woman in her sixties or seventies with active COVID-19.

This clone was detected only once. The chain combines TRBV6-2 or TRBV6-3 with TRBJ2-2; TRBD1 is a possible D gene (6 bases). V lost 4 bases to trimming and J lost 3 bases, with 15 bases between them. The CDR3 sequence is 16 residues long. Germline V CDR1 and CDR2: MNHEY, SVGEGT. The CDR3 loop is CASSFPVGTYTGELFF. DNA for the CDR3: TGTGCCAGCAGTTTTCCCGTCGGGACATACACCGGGGAGCTGTTTTTT.

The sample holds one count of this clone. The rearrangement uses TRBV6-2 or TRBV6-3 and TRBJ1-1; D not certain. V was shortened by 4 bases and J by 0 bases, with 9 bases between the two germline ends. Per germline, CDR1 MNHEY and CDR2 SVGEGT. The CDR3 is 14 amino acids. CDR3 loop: CASSLGNMNTEAFF. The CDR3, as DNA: TGTGCCAGCAGTTTGGGCAACATGAACACTGAAGCTTTCTTT.